The next 17 T cell receptor beta chains were all read from a single sample in a study of OX40 agonist ivuxolimab in advanced cancers. Data came from immunoSEQ multiplex PCR; TCRdb stores just in-frame clones and leaves some out. The profile shows about 68,000 clones, approximately 90% of them singletons. The material was CD4+ or CD8+ T cells sorted from blood, obtained in a trial of the OX40 agonist ivuxolimab. The receptors shown here come from an adult with an advanced solid tumor such as melanoma, head and neck, liver or kidney cancer.

The chain uses TRBV14 and TRBJ2-1, with D unclear. Germline V CDR1 and CDR2: SGHDN, FVKESK. Trimming took off 0 bases at V and 10 bases at J, with 7 bases between the two ends. The CDR3 is 12 amino acids. The CDR3 sequence is CASSQEGDEQFF. CDR3 in DNA: TGTGCCAGCAGCCAAGAAGGCGACGAGCAGTTCTTC.

This chain links TRBV5-5 with TRBJ1-3; D not resolved. The CDR3 totals 15 residues. The V and J ends lost 2 bases and 1 base respectively, with 10 bases between them. Per the germline V gene, CDR1 is SGHKS and CDR2 is YYEKEE (reference sequence). The CDR3 is CASSFLIGSGNTIYF. The CDR3 coding sequence is TGTGCCAGCAGCTTCTTAATAGGGTCTGGAAACACCATATATTTT.

This CDR3 is CASSGGLGGGQETQYF. DNA for the CDR3: TGCGCCAGCAGCGGCGGACTGGGGGGTGGCCAAGAGACCCAGTACTTC. The chain joins TRBV5-1 to TRBJ2-5; weak D call: TRBD2 (6 bases). CDR3 size: 16 residues. From germline, CDR1 is SGHRS and CDR2 YFSETQ. Trimming left V 4 bases short and J 1 base short, with 17 bases between.

This clone was detected only once. The CDR3 spells CASSESASYNEQFF. The CDR3 nucleotides read TGTGCCAGCAGTGAGTCGGCCTCCTACAATGAGCAGTTCTTC. This sequence joins TRBV6-1 and TRBJ2-1; D remains unclear. Germline lookup yields CDR1 MNHNS and CDR2 SASEGT. V was trimmed by 3 bases and J by 0 bases, leaving 6 bases between them. The CDR3 totals 14 residues.

This clone was seen a single time. The rearrangement joins TRBV7-8 to TRBJ1-1; 7 nucleotides align to TRBD1. V dropped 2 bases and J dropped 1; count of bases not matched to a gene: 1. The CDR3 consists of 14 residues. Germline V CDR1 and CDR2: SGHVS, FQNEAQ. CDR3 coding DNA: TGTGCCAGCAGCTTAACAGGGGCGAACACTGAAGCTTTCTTT. Translation: CASSLTGANTEAFF. Based on the CDR3 plus reference TRBV7-8 and TRBJ1-1, the full variable domain is GAGVSQSPRYKVAKRGQDVALRCDPISGHVSLFWYQQALGQGPEFLTYFQNEAQLDKSGLPSDRFFAERPEGSVSTLKIQRTQQEDSAVYLCASSLTGANTEAFFGQGTRLTVV.

This chain links TRBV30 with TRBJ2-3; 12 bases fit TRBD2. The junction had 3 bases not matched to a gene; V was cut back by 1 base and J by 4 bases. The CDR3 runs to 15 residues. Germline CDR1 and CDR2: GTSNPN and SVGIG (reference sequence). Here the CDR3 DNA reads TGTGCCTGGAGTGCCGGGACTAGCGGGCCAGATACGCAGTATTTT. Residues: CAWSAGTSGPDTQYF.

In this sample, this clone turned up once. This rearrangement joins TRBV5-1 to TRBJ2-7, with 7 positions matching TRBD1. CDR1 and CDR2 (germline): SGHRS, YFSETQ. V shed 4 bases, J shed 0 bases, and the junction held 4 bases outside the gene matches. The CDR3 extends over 14 amino acids. The CDR3 DNA follows: TGCGCCAGCAGCACAAGACAGGGCTCCTACGAGCAGTACTTC. Translation gives CASSTRQGSYEQYF.

Concerning this clone: Other DNA sequences in this specimen translate into the identical CDR3. The chain couples TRBV5-1 to TRBJ2-3, with TRBD1 matching over 7 bases. The CDR3 totals 13 residues. CDR1 and CDR2 (germline): SGHRS, YFSETQ. The junction had 0 bases not matched to a gene; V was cut back by 5 bases and J by 0 bases. The CDR3 loop is CASRQGSTDTQYF. CDR3 bases: TGCGCCAGCAGACAGGGGAGCACAGATACGCAGTATTTT.

The chain joins TRBV6-6 to TRBJ2-3; 12 positions agree with TRBD2. Looked up from germline, CDR1 is MNHNY and CDR2 is SVGAGI (reference sequence). J lost 6 bases, V lost 6 bases, and 7 bases had no gene match. The CDR3 consists of 15 residues. CDR3 nucleotide sequence: TGTGCCAGCAGCCTCACTAGCGGGGGGCGGGATACGCAGTATTTT. Translated: CASSLTSGGRDTQYF.

The genes are TRBV7-2 and TRBJ2-2, with D perhaps matching TRBD2 (6 bases). Between the trimmed V and J ends, which lost 4 bases and 4 bases, there was a span of 13 bases. The V gene's germline CDR1 is SGHTA and CDR2 FQGNSA. The CDR3 consists of 15 residues. CDR3 DNA: TGTGCCAGCAGCTCATGGGGGGAAGGCACCGGGGAGCTGTTTTTT. Protein sequence: CASSSWGEGTGELFF.

This chain connects TRBV5-6 to TRBJ1-1; D might be TRBD1 (5 bases). V was shortened by 3 bases and J by 7 bases, with 7 bases between the two germline ends. CDR1 and CDR2 from the germline V gene are SGHDT and YYEEEE. The CDR3 length is 11 residues. The CDR3: CASSSQVEAFF. The CDR3 nucleotides are TGTGCCAGCAGCTCACAGGTTGAAGCTTTCTTT.

In its sample, this clone was seen once. This chain links TRBV9 with TRBJ2-7; the match to TRBD2 covers 10 bases. There are 15 residues in the CDR3. The germline gives CDR1 SGDLS, CDR2 YYNGEE. After removal of 4 bases from V and 1 base from J, the junction contained 5 bases not matched to a gene. CDR3 residues: CASSLQAGGSYEQYF. CDR3 coding DNA: TGTGCCAGCAGCCTACAAGCGGGAGGGTCCTACGAGCAGTACTTC.

The chain uses TRBV18 and TRBJ1-1; D is unresolved. The CDR3 length is 13 residues. The germline gives CDR1 KGHSH, CDR2 LQKENI. Trimming removed 3 bases from V and 0 bases from J, with 5 bases in between. CDR3 in DNA: TGTGCCAGCTCACCTGGCATGAACACTGAAGCTTTCTTT. As protein: CASSPGMNTEAFF. Complete variable domain (other parts from reference TRBV18 and TRBJ1-1): NAGVMQNPRHLVRRRGQEARLRCSPMKGHSHVYWYRQLPEEGLKFMVYLQKENIIDESGMPKERFSAEFPKEGPSILRIQQVVRGDSAAYFCASSPGMNTEAFFGQGTRLTVV.

The CDR3 DNA reads TGCGCCAGCAGCCCGGACAGGGGATCGTACGAGCAGTACTTC. Amino acids: CASSPDRGSYEQYF. V is TRBV5-1 and J is TRBJ2-7; 9 bases line up with TRBD1. The V gene's germline CDR1 is SGHRS and CDR2 YFSETQ. V lost 4 bases to trimming and J lost 4 bases; unmatched junction nucleotides: 6. This CDR3 spans 14 amino acids.

This chain links TRBV5-1 with TRBJ1-2; D unclear. Germline V gene sequence: CDR1 SGHRS, CDR2 YFSETQ. The CDR3 extends over 14 amino acids. V shed 1 base and J shed 8 bases, with 15 bases lying between them. CDR3 amino acids: CASSLYGSNSGYTF. The CDR3 DNA is TGCGCCAGCAGCTTGTACGGTTCCAACTCGGGCTACACCTTC.

The chain has TRBV5-6 and TRBJ1-5; 9 nucleotides match TRBD1. Germline CDR1 reads SGHDT; CDR2 reads YYEEEE. CDR3 size: 16 residues. Losses at the gene ends were 2 bases for V and 6 bases for J; bases not matched to a gene: 9. For the CDR3, the DNA is TGTGCCAGCAGCTTCCAGACAGGGGGGGAGGGTCAGCCCCAGCATTTT. Translation gives CASSFQTGGEGQPQHF.

The chain combines TRBV30 with TRBJ1-2; D is undetermined. Trimming took 0 bases from V and 8 from J, leaving 13 bases between them. This CDR3 spans 13 amino acids. Germline V lookup: CDR1 GTSNPN, CDR2 SVGIG (reference sequence). The CDR3 region is CAWSVRTSRGYTF. The CDR3, as DNA: TGTGCCTGGAGTGTACGAACTTCAAGGGGCTACACCTTC.